This T cell receptor beta chain was captured by sequencing in a study of metastatic and nonmetastatic thyroid tumors. Across the whole study: Repertoire comparisons spanned blood and tumor or nodule tissue from malignant and benign thyroid patients. Study-level points and caveats: The study reportedly found significantly higher TCR beta diversity in malignant thyroid tumors than benign nodules, in blood and tumor.

The sample holds many counts of this clone. The antigen is not known. The ends lost 8 bases at V and 1 base at J; junction bases unmatched: 2. This CDR3 has 13 residues. Germline CDR1 is LNHDA and CDR2 is SQIVND (reference sequence). Methods used by the authors: The study built a papillary thyroid cancer distant-metastasis classifier from CDR3 differences across clinicopathological groups. Through MiXCR, TCRdb re-clonotyped the PCR reads. The V and J calls shown here were made by TCRdb, not taken from the authors' results. This sample has roughly 25,000 clones, with 20% to 30% found just once. Patients had received no treatment of any kind before thyroid surgery.

Sequences were obtained from blood. The receptor was derived from a male donor with papillary thyroid cancer or a benign thyroid nodule (not recorded which). Some clones in this sample may be carry-over from other donors' samples. This chain joins TRBV19 and TRBJ2-4; 7 positions match TRBD2. The CDR3 spells CASREVAKNIQYF. The CDR3 region has the DNA TGTGCCAGTCGGGAGGTCGCCAAAAACATTCAGTACTTC.